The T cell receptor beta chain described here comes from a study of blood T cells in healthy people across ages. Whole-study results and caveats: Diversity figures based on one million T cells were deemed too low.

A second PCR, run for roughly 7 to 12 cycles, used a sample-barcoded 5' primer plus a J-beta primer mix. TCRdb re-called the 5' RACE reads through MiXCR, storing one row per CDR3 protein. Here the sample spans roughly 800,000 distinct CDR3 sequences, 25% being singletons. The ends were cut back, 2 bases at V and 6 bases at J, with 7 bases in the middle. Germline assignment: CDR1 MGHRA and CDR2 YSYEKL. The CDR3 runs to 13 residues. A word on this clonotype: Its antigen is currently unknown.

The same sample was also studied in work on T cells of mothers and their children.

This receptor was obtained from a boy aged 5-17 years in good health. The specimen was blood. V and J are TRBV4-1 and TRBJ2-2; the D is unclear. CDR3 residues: CASSQIGPGELFF. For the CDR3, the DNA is TGCGCCAGCAGCCAAATCGGCCCCGGGGAGCTGTTTTTT.